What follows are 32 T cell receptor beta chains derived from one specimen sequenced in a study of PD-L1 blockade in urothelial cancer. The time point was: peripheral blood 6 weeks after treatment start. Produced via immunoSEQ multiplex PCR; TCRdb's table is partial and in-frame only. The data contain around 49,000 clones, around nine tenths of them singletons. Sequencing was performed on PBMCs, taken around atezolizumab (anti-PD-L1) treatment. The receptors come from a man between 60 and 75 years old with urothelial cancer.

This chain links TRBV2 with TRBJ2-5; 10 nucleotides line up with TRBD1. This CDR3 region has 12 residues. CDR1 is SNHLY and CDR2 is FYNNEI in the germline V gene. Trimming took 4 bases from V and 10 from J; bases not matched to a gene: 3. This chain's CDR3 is CASSGTGGGQYF. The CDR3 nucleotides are TGTGCCAGCAGTGGGACAGGGGGTGGCCAGTACTTC.

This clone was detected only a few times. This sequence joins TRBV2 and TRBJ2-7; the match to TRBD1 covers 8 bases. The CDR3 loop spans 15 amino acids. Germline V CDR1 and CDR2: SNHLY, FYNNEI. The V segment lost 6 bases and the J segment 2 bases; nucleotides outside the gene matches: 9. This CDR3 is CASRYPGQATYEQYF. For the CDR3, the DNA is TGTGCCAGCAGATATCCGGGACAGGCGACCTACGAGCAGTACTTC.

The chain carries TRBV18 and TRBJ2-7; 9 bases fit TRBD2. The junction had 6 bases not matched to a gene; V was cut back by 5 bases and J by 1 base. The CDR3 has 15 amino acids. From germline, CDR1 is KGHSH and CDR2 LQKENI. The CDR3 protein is CASSVLAGASYEQYF. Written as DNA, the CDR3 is TGTGCCAGCTCAGTACTAGCGGGCGCGTCCTACGAGCAGTACTTC.

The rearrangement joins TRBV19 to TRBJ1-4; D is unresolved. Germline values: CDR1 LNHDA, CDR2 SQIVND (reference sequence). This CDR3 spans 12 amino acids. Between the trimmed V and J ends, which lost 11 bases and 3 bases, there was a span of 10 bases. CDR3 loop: CAVAAANEKLFF. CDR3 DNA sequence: TGTGCCGTGGCCGCGGCTAATGAAAAACTGTTTTTT.

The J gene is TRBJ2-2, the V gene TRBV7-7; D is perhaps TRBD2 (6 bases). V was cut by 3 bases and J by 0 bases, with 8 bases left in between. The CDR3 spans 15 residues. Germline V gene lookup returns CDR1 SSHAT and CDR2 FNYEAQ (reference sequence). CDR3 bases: TGTGCCAGCAGCTTGGAGGGGACGAACACCGGGGAGCTGTTTTTT. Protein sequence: CASSLEGTNTGELFF.

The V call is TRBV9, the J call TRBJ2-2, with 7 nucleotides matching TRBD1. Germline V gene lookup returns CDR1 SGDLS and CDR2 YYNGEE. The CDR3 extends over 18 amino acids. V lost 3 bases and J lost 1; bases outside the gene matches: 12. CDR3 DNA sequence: TGTGCCAGCAGCGGACAGGGATCACCCCTCGAGAACACCGGGGAGCTGTTTTTT. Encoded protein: CASSGQGSPLENTGELFF.

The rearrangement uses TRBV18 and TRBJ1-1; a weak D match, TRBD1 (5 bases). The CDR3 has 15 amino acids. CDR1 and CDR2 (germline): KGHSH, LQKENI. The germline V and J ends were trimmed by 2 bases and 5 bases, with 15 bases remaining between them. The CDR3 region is CASSPSEFQGTEAFF. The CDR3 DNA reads TGTGCCAGCTCACCATCTGAGTTTCAGGGAACTGAAGCTTTCTTT.

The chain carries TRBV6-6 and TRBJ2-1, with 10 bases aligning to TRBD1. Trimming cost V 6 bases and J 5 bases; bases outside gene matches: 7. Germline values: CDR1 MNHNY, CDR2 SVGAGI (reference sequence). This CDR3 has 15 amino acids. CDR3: CASSRDRGRNNEQFF. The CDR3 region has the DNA TGTGCCAGCAGCCGCGACAGGGGGCGAAACAATGAGCAGTTCTTC.

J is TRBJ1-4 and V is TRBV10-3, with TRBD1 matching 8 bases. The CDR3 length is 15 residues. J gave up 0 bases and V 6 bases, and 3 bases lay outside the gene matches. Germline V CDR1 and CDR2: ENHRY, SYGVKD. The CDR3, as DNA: TGTGCCATCAGGGACAGGGATGCAACTAATGAAAAACTGTTTTTT. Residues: CAIRDRDATNEKLFF.

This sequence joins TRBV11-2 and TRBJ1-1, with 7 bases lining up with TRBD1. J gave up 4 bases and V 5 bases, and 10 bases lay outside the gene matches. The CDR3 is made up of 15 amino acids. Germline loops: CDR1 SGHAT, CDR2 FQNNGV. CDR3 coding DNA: TGTGCCAGCAGCCCGCAACAGGGGTGGCCCACTGAAGCTTTCTTT. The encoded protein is CASSPQQGWPTEAFF.

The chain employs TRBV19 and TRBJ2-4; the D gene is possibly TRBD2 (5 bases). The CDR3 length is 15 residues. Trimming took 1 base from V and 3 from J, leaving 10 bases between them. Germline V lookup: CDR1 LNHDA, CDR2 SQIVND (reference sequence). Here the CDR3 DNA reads TGTGCCAGTAGTATAGGAAGCGGAGGCAAAAACATTCAGTACTTC. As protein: CASSIGSGGKNIQYF.

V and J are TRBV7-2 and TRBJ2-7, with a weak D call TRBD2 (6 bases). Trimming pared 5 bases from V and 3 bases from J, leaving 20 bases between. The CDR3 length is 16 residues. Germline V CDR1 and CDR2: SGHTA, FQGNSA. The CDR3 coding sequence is TGTGCCAGCAGCCCCTACCCGGGGGACCTCCACTACGAGCAGTACTTC. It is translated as CASSPYPGDLHYEQYF. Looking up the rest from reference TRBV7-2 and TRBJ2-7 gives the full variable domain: GAGVSQSPSNKVTEKGKDVELRCDPISGHTALYWYRQSLGQGLEFLIYFQGNSAPDKSGLPSDRFSAERTGGSVSTLTIQRTQQEDSAVYLCASSPYPGDLHYEQYFGPGTRLTVT.

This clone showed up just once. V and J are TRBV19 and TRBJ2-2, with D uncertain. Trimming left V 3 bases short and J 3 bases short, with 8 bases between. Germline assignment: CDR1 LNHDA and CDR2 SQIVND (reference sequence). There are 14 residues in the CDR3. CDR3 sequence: CASSILADTGELFF. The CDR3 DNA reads TGTGCCAGTAGTATCCTGGCGGACACCGGGGAGCTGTTTTTT.

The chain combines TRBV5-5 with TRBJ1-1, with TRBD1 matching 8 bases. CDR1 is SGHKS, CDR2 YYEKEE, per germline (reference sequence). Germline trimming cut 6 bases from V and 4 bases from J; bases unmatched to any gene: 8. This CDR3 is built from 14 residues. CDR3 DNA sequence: TGTGCCAGCATCCTTACAGGGGGAGGCACTGAAGCTTTCTTT. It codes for CASILTGGGTEAFF.

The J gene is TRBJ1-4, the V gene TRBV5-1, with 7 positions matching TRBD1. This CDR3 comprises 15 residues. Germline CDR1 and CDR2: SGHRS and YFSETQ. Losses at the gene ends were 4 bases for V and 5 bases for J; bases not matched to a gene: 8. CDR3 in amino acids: CASSRNRGTNEKLFF. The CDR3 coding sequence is TGCGCCAGCAGCAGAAACAGGGGTACGAATGAAAAACTGTTTTTT. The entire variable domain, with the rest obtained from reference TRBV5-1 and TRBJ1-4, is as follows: KAGVTQTPRYLIKTRGQQVTLSCSPISGHRSVSWYQQTPGQGLQFLFEYFSETQRNKGNFPGRFSGRQFSNSRSEMNVSTLELGDSALYLCASSRNRGTNEKLFFGSGTQLSVL.

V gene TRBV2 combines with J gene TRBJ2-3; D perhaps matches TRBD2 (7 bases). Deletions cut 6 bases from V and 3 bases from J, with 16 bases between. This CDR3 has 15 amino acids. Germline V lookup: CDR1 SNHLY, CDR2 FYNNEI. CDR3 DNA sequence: TGTGCCAGCAGGAGGGGGGGCGCGGGAACAGATACGCAGTATTTT. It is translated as CASRRGGAGTDTQYF. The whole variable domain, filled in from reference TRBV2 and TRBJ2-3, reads EPEVTQTPSHQVTQMGQEVILRCVPISNHLYFYWYRQILGQKVEFLVSFYNNEISEKSEIFDDQFSVERPDGSNFTLKIRSTKLEDSAMYFCASRRGGAGTDTQYFGPGTRLTVL.

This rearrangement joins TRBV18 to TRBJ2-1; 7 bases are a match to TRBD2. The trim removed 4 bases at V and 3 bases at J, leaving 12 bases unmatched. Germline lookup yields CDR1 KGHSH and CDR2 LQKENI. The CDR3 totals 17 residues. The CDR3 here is CASSQPARTRLYNEQFF. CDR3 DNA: TGTGCCAGCTCACAACCTGCCAGGACTAGGCTCTACAATGAGCAGTTCTTC.

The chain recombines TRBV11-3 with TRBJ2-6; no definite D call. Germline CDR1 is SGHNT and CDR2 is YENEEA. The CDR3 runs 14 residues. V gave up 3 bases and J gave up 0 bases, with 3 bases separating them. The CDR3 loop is CASSFSSGANVLTF. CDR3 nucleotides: TGTGCCAGCAGCTTCAGCTCTGGGGCCAACGTCCTGACTTTC.

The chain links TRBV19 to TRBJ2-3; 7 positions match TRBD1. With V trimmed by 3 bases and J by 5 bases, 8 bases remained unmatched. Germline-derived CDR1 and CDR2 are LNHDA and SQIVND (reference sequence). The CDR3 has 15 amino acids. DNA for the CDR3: TGTGCCAGTAGTATTGTTAACAGGGGTATAGATACGCAGTATTTT. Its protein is CASSIVNRGIDTQYF.

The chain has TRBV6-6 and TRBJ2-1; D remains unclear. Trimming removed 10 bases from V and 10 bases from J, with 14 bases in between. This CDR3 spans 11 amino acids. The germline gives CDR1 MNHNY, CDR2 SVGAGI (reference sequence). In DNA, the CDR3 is TGTGCCATCCCTAAAAGTGTGGAGCAGTTCTTC. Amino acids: CAIPKSVEQFF.

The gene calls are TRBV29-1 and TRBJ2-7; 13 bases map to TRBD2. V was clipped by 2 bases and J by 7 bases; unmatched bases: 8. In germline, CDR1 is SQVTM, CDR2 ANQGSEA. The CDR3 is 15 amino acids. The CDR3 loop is CSVEKTSGRAEEQYF. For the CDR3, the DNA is TGCAGCGTTGAAAAAACTAGCGGGAGGGCCGAGGAGCAGTACTTC.

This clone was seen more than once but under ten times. CDR3 residues: CASSPGTSSYEQYF. CDR3 bases: TGCGCCAGCAGCCCCGGGACAAGCTCCTACGAGCAGTACTTC. This chain links TRBV5-1 with TRBJ2-7; D might be TRBD1 (6 bases). Germline-derived CDR1 and CDR2 are SGHRS and YFSETQ. The CDR3 extends over 14 amino acids. V was cut by 4 bases and J by 0 bases, with 11 bases left in between.

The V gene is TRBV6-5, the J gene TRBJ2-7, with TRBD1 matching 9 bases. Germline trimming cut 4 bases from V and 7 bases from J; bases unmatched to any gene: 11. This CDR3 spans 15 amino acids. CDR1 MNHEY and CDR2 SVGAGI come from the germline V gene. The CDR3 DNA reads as TGTGCCAGCAGTTCTCCCGGGACAGGGACGTGGGAGCAGTACTTC. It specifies CASSSPGTGTWEQYF.

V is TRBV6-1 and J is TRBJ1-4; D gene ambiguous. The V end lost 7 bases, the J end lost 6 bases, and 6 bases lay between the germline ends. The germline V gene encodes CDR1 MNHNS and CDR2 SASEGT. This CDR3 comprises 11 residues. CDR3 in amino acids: CASTLHEKLFF. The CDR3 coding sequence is TGTGCCAGCACCCTTCATGAAAAACTGTTTTTT.

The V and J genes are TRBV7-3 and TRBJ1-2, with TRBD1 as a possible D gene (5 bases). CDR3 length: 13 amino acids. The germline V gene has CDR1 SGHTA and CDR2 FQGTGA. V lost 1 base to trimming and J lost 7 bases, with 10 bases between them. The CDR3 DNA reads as TGTGCCAGCAGCTTAAGCCGGGGGGTTGGCTACACCTTC. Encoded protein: CASSLSRGVGYTF.

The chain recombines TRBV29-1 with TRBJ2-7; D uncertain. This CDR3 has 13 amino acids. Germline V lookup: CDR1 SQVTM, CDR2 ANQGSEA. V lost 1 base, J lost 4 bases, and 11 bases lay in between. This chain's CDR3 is CSVEVAVEYEQYF. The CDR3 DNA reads TGCAGCGTTGAAGTGGCGGTAGAGTACGAGCAGTACTTC.

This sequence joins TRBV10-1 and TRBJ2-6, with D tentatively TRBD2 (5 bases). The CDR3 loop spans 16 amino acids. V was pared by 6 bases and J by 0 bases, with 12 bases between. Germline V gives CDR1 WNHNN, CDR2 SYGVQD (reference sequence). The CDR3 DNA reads TGCGCCAGCAGCGGGGATCCGATCTCTGGGGCCAACGTCCTGACTTTC. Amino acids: CASSGDPISGANVLTF.

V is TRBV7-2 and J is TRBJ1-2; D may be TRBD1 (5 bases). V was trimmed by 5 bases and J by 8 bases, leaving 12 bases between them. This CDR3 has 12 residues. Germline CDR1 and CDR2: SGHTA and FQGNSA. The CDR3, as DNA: TGTGCCAGCAGCCCCCCAGGGTCCGGCTACACCTTC. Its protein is CASSPPGSGYTF.

In DNA form, the CDR3 reads TGTGCCAGCCGTGGGTCCACTACCTGGGAGACCCAGTACTTC. Its translation is CASRGSTTWETQYF. The V call is TRBV27, the J call TRBJ2-5; unclear D gene. CDR1 and CDR2 from the germline V gene are MNHEY and SMNVEV (reference sequence). The CDR3 has 14 amino acids. V lost 8 bases and J lost 5, with 18 bases in between.

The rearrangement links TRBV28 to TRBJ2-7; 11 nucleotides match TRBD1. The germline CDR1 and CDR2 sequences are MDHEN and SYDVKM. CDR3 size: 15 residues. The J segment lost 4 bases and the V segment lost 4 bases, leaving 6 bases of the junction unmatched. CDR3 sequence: CASSSQGTGGYEQYF. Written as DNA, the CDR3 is TGTGCCAGCAGTTCTCAAGGGACAGGGGGATACGAGCAGTACTTC.

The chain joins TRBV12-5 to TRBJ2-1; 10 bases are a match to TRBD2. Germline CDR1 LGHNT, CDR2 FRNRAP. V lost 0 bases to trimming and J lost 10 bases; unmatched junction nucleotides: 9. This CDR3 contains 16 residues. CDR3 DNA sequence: TGTGCTAGTGGTTTGGTAAGAGCGGGGGGGTCGGGAGAGCAGTTCTTC. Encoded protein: CASGLVRAGGSGEQFF.

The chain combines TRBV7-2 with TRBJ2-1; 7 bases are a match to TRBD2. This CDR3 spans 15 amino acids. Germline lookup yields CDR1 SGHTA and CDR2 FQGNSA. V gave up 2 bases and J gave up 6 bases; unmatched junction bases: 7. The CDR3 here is CASSLSGGSSNEQFF. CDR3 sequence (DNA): TGTGCCAGCAGCTTAAGTGGCGGGAGTTCCAATGAGCAGTTCTTC.